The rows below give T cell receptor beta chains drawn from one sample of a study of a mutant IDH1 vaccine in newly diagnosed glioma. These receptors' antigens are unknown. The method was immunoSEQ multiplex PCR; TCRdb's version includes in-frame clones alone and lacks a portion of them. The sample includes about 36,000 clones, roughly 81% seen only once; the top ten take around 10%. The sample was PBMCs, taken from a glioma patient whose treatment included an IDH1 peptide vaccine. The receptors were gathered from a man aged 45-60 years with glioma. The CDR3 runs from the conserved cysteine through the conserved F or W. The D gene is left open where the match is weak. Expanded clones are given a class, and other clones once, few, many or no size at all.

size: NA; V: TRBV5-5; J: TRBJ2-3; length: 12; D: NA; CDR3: CASQMTTDTQYF; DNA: TGTGCCAGCCAGATGACGACAGATACGCAGTATTTT
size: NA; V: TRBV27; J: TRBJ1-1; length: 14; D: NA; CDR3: CASRWDVWNTEAFF; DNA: TGTGCCAGCCGTTGGGACGTATGGAACACTGAAGCTTTCTTT
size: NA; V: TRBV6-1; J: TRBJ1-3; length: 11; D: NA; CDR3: CASGAGNTIYF; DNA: TGTGCCAGCGGGGCTGGAAACACCATATATTTT
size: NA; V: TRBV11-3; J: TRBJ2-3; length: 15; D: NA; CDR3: CASSTTGTLPDTQYF; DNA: TGTGCCAGCAGCACGACCGGGACTCTACCAGATACGCAGTATTTT
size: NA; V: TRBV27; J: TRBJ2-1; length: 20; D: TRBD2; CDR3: CASSPRGRGLAGDSYNEQFF; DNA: TGTGCCAGCAGTCCACGGGGGCGGGGACTAGCGGGAGACTCCTACAATGAGCAGTTCTTC
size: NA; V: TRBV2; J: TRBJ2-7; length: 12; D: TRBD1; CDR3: CASSSTGHEQYF; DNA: TGTGCCAGCAGTTCGACAGGGCACGAGCAGTACTTC
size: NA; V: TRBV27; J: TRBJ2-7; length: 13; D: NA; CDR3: CASSLGGPYEQYF; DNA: TGTGCCAGCAGTTTAGGAGGGCCCTACGAGCAGTACTTC
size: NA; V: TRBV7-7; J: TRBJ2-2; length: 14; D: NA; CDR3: CASSSKGPTGELFF; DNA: TGTGCTAGCAGCTCCAAGGGCCCCACCGGGGAGCTGTTTTTT
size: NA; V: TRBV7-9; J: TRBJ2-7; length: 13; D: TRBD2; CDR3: CASNLAGGYEQYF; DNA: TGTGCCAGTAACTTGGCGGGGGGATACGAGCAGTACTTC
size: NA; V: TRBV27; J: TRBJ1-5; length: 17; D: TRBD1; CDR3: CASSLAFIGDRDQPQHF; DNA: TGTGCCAGCAGTTTGGCTTTTATAGGCGACAGGGATCAGCCCCAGCATTTT
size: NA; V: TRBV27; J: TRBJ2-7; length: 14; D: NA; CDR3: CASSLAGFAYEQYF; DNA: TGTGCCAGCAGTTTAGCGGGATTCGCCTACGAGCAGTACTTC
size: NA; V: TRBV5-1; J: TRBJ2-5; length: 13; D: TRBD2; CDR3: CASGTSGAETQYF; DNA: TGCGCCAGCGGTACTAGCGGGGCGGAGACCCAGTACTTC
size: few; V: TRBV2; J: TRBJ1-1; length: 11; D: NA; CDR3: CASTPQRRAFF; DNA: TGTGCCAGCACTCCACAGAGGAGAGCTTTCTTT
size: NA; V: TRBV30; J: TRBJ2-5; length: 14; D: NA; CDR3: CAWSSRGAVGTQYF; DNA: TGTGCCTGGAGCTCTCGTGGGGCAGTAGGGACCCAGTACTTC
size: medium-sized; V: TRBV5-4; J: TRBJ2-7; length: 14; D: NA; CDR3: CASSLGGLSYEQYF; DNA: TGTGCCAGCAGCTTAGGTGGACTTTCCTACGAGCAGTACTTC
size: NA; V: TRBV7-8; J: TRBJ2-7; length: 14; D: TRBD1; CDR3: CASRPGQGSYEQYF; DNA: TGTGCCAGCAGGCCGGGACAGGGCTCCTACGAGCAGTACTTC